This T cell receptor beta chain was identified in a study of cytomegalovirus exposure and HLA in healthy donors. Germline V CDR1 and CDR2: MNHEY, SMNVEV (reference sequence). V was pared by 2 bases and J by 0 bases, with 7 bases between. This CDR3 comprises 14 residues. This PCR relied on a set of 60 Vbeta primers and 13 Jbeta primers. The assay was immunoSEQ multiplex PCR, and TCRdb's table has in-frame clones only and misses some. This table holds 160,000 or so clones, roughly 80% found once. This clone was found once. These donors, healthy bone marrow donors, were studied. The chain couples TRBV27 to TRBJ1-1; the D is unclear. The sequenced sample consisted of PBMCs. The TCR comes from a man between 35 and 55 years old in good health and CMV-seronegative. The CDR3 loop is CASSLESVNTEAFF. CDR3 DNA sequence: TGTGCCAGCAGTTTAGAGTCGGTGAACACTGAAGCTTTCTTT.